This entry concerns a single TCR beta chain. What it recognizes is unknown. Other autoimmune diseases, uncontrolled infections, pregnancy or lactation ruled patients out of participation. V gave up 5 bases and J gave up 1 base, with 17 bases separating them. The CDR3 is 16 residues long. CDR1 and CDR2 from the germline V gene are SEHNR and FQNEAQ (reference sequence). RNA transcripts yielded amplified TCR beta CDR3 regions. First-round RT-PCR employed HTBI primers, with a second-round multiplex PCR after it. Each CDR3 protein gets one entry after TCRdb re-called the multiplex PCR reads with MiXCR. Found here are hundreds of thousands of distinct CDR3 sequences, approximately 21% of them singletons; the top ten hold roughly 6.9%. The data stem from a study of Graves' ophthalmopathy and Graves' hyperthyroidism. Overall study findings and caveats: Clonotypes were expanded in thyroid at above 0.001 frequency, and most also appeared in blood.

What was sequenced was peripheral blood. This sequence joins TRBV7-9 and TRBJ2-5, with a possible D match to TRBD2 (7 bases). The TCR comes from a young woman with stable Graves' hyperthyroidism. Some clones in this sample may be carry-over from other donors' samples. Written as DNA, the CDR3 is TGTGCCAGCAGCCCACGAAGGGGGGGACCCCAAGAGACCCAGTACTTC. It codes for CASSPRRGGPQETQYF.